These T cell receptor beta chains were read from a single sample in a study of type 1 and type 2 diabetes patients. MiXCR was run by TCRdb on the multiplex PCR reads, yielding one entry per CDR3 protein. The table lists approximately 260,000 distinct CDR3 sequences, roughly 50% of them singletons. The specimen sequenced was peripheral blood mononuclear cells (PBMCs). These receptors came from a man aged 18 to 29 with type 2 diabetes. Each CDR3 is given with its conserved first and last residue. The order of the fields is J gene, D gene, V gene, CDR3 length, clone size, CDR3 protein, CDR3 DNA. The D gene is left open where the match is weak. Size is omitted from some rows. Given values are once, few, many or a class for expanded clones.

>TRBJ1-5|TRBD1|TRBV5-8|13|once
CASRGTGGRPQHF
TGTGCCAGCAGGGGAACAGGGGGCCGGCCCCAGCATTTT
>TRBJ1-2|.|TRBV18|12|.
CASSPRALGYTF
TGTGCCAGCTCACCACGAGCACTCGGCTACACCTTC
>TRBJ1-6|TRBD1|TRBV7-3|13|.
CASSSTGGSPLHF
TGTGCCAGCAGCTCGACAGGGGGCTCACCCCTCCACTTT
>TRBJ2-3|.|TRBV29-1|12|.
CSVYLNTDTQYF
TGCAGCGTGTATCTCAACACAGATACGCAGTATTTT
>TRBJ2-7|TRBD1|TRBV29-1|14|.
CSVDDRGITYEQYF
TGCAGCGTTGATGACAGGGGTATTACCTACGAGCAGTACTTC
>TRBJ2-7|.|TRBV5-1|16|few
CASSLGQLSSWDEQYF
TGCGCCAGCAGCTTGGGACAGCTATCGAGTTGGGACGAGCAGTACTTC
>TRBJ1-1|.|TRBV6-6|16|.
CASSYRFFSGNTEAFF
TGTGCCAGCAGTTACCGCTTCTTCTCAGGGAACACTGAAGCTTTCTTT
>TRBJ2-3|TRBD2|TRBV20-1|15|.
CSAGPSGGLTDTQYF
TGCAGTGCTGGACCTAGCGGGGGCCTCACAGATACGCAGTATTTT
>TRBJ2-1|.|TRBV19|12|few
CASSITSNEQFF
TGTGCCAGTAGTATTACTTCCAATGAGCAGTTCTTC
>TRBJ2-7|.|TRBV5-1|15|.
CASSLTWDSSYEQYF
TGCGCCAGCAGCCTAACCTGGGACTCAAGCTACGAGCAGTACTTC
>TRBJ2-1|TRBD2|TRBV20-1|15|few
CSASPSGGPQNEQFF
TGCAGTGCCAGCCCTAGCGGGGGGCCTCAGAATGAGCAGTTCTTC
>TRBJ1-2|.|TRBV9|15|.
CASSGWDGANYGYTF
TGTGCCAGCAGCGGCTGGGACGGAGCTAACTATGGCTACACCTTC
>TRBJ1-1|.|TRBV2|14|few
CASSEWADNTEAFF
TGTGCCAGCAGTGAATGGGCAGACAACACTGAAGCTTTCTTT
>TRBJ1-2|.|TRBV6-1|14|.
CASSERQAYYGYTF
TGTGCCAGCAGTGAACGACAGGCCTACTATGGCTACACCTTC
>TRBJ2-2|TRBD1|TRBV5-6|15|.
CASSLGQGGTEELFF
TGTGCCAGCAGCCTCGGACAGGGGGGCACCGAGGAGCTGTTTTTT
>TRBJ1-2|.|TRBV9|15|.
CASSAQPNANYGYTF
TGTGCCAGCAGCGCCCAACCGAACGCAAACTATGGCTACACCTTC
>TRBJ2-1|.|TRBV10-3|13|.
CAISEGPDNEQFF
TGTGCCATCAGTGAGGGCCCAGACAATGAGCAGTTCTTC
>TRBJ2-7|TRBD2|TRBV7-2|17|.
CASSLATVAGGASGQYF
TGTGCCAGCAGCTTAGCGACCGTAGCGGGAGGGGCCTCGGGGCAGTACTTC
>TRBJ2-7|.|TRBV7-9|13|few
CASSLEYSYEQYF
TGTGCCAGCAGCTTAGAGTACTCCTACGAGCAGTACTTC
>TRBJ1-6|.|TRBV27|13|few
CASGHLLRSPLHF
TGTGCCAGCGGCCATCTCCTTCGGTCACCCCTCCACTTT
>TRBJ1-2|TRBD1|TRBV7-2|13|few
CASKGQGGHGYTF
TGTGCCAGCAAGGGACAGGGTGGCCATGGCTACACCTTC
>TRBJ2-7|.|TRBV20-1|16|few
CSAQPVTGARRYEQYF
TGCAGTGCTCAACCTGTAACGGGGGCGAGAAGGTACGAGCAGTACTTC
>TRBJ2-1|.|TRBV29-1|16|.
CSVEDVDTPIYNEQFF
TGCAGCGTTGAAGATGTGGACACCCCCATTTACAATGAGCAGTTCTTC